Below, one T cell receptor beta chain is given with its context. Its antigen is unknown. A second PCR of 7 to 11 cycles used a sample-barcoded 5' primer and a J-beta primer mix. Via MiXCR, TCRdb re-called the 5' RACE reads, giving one row per CDR3 protein. The sample yields about 680,000 distinct CDR3 sequences, 49% seen once. This record comes from a study of blood T cells in healthy people across ages. Study-wide results and caveats: Diversity figures derived from one million T cells were judged to underestimate the true value.

The V end lost 8 bases, the J end lost 3 bases, and 11 bases lay between the germline ends. Germline V gives CDR1 ENHRY, CDR2 SYGVKD. CDR3 length equals 12 residues. The rearrangement joins TRBV10-3 to TRBJ2-7; weak D call: TRBD2 (5 bases). The receptor comes from a woman in her sixties or seventies in good health. Sequences were obtained from blood. As DNA, the CDR3 is TGTGCCATCTGGGCGGGTAGCTACGAGCAGTACTTC. Translation: CAIWAGSYEQYF.